This paragraph reports one T cell receptor (beta chain). This sample is part of a study of blood T cell repertoires in COVID-19. Trimming took 0 bases from V and 4 from J, leaving 16 bases between them. The CDR3 sequence is 16 residues long. The germline V gene encodes CDR1 MNHEY and CDR2 SVGAGI. The data were produced by immunoSEQ multiplex PCR, yet TCRdb's version contains in-frame clones alone and is incomplete. The sample has some 300,000 clones, over 75% seen once; the top ten hold 1%. The sequencing sample was made of PBMCs or T cells enriched from blood (not recorded which). This TCR was sampled from a young woman who had recovered from COVID-19. The chain is built from TRBV6-5 and TRBJ2-7; maybe TRBD1 (6 bases). CDR3 loop: CASSYSPQGWAYEQYF. CDR3 DNA sequence: TGTGCCAGCAGTTACTCGCCGCAGGGGTGGGCATACGAGCAGTACTTC.